These T cell receptor beta chains were read from a single sample in a study of vaccination and CD4 T cells after COVID-19. TCRdb processed the PCR reads anew with MiXCR; each CDR3 protein has one entry. The sample has approximately 11,000 distinct CDR3 sequences, 70% seen once; the top ten hold more than 9.5%. These receptors' antigens are unknown. Material: CD4+ T cells from blood, cultured in vitro. The source is a human donor who had recovered from COVID-19. Each CDR3 is given with its conserved first and last residue. The order of the fields is J gene, D gene, V gene, clone size, CDR3 protein, CDR3 DNA. D genes are given only for firm matches. The size entry is marked missing in some rows and otherwise reads once, few, many or a size class.

TRBJ2-1 . TRBV4-3 . CASSQDHRYYNEQFF TGCGCCAGCAGCCAAGATCACAGATACTACAATGAGCAGTTCTTC
TRBJ2-1 . TRBV28 . CATRDPSRSEQFF TGTGCCACCCGTGACCCCTCCAGATCCGAGCAGTTCTTC
TRBJ1-5 TRBD1 TRBV28 few CASSRQGLYQPQHF TGTGCCAGCAGCCGACAGGGGTTGTATCAGCCCCAGCATTTT
TRBJ1-1 . TRBV27 . CASITGVRGVNTEAFF TGTGCCAGCATTACGGGGGTGAGGGGGGTGAACACTGAAGCTTTCTTT
TRBJ1-1 . TRBV30 once CAYVGREAFF TGTGCCTACGTCGGGCGGGAAGCTTTCTTT
TRBJ1-2 . TRBV7-2 . CASSLWQPTPGGYTF TGTGCCAGCAGCTTATGGCAACCCACCCCTGGTGGCTACACCTTC
TRBJ1-2 . TRBV7-8 once CASSPNHVRDGYGYTF TGTGCCAGCAGCCCCAATCACGTCCGGGACGGCTATGGCTACACCTTC
TRBJ2-7 . TRBV20-1 . CSARSVSVNEEQYF TGCAGTGCTAGATCTGTTTCCGTGAACGAGGAGCAGTACTTC
TRBJ1-6 . TRBV20-1 few CSAGGHLNSPLHF TGCAGTGCAGGTGGACATCTCAATTCACCCCTCCACTTT
TRBJ2-5 . TRBV7-2 . CASSSKETQYF TGTGCCAGCAGCTCCAAAGAGACCCAGTACTTC
TRBJ1-2 . TRBV6-1 . CASSLLRQEDGYTF TGTGCCAGCAGTCTGCTCCGACAGGAGGATGGCTACACCTTC
TRBJ1-1 . TRBV7-2 . CASSLARHMNTEAFF TGTGCCAGCAGCTTAGCGCGGCATATGAACACTGAAGCTTTCTTT
TRBJ2-1 . TRBV7-2 once CASSSQGLQQFF TGTGCCAGCAGCTCCCAAGGACTCCAGCAGTTCTTC
TRBJ1-1 . TRBV28 . CASRSSNTEAFF TGTGCCAGCAGGTCGTCGAACACTGAAGCTTTCTTT
TRBJ2-5 TRBD1 TRBV7-6 . CASSLGVGTGGQETQYF TGTGCCAGCAGCTTAGGGGTTGGTACAGGGGGGCAAGAGACCCAGTACTTC
TRBJ2-5 . TRBV24-1 . CATSDWSTRETGRTQYF TGTGCCACCAGTGATTGGAGCACCCGGGAGACCGGGCGGACCCAGTACTTC
TRBJ2-7 . TRBV6-5 . CASSYWQGTYEQYF TGTGCCAGCAGTTACTGGCAGGGGACCTACGAGCAGTACTTC
TRBJ2-1 TRBD2 TRBV24-1 few CATSDPSGRSYNEQFF TGTGCCACCAGTGACCCTAGCGGGAGGTCCTACAATGAGCAGTTCTTC
TRBJ2-1 . TRBV20-1 . CRVPGGYLDNEQFF TGCAGGGTACCAGGAGGGTATTTGGACAATGAGCAGTTCTTC
TRBJ1-2 . TRBV20-1 large CSARDIGVDYGYTF TGCAGTGCTAGAGATATAGGGGTCGACTATGGCTACACCTTC